These T cell receptor beta chains were read from a single sample in a study of blood T cell repertoires in COVID-19. The data were produced by immunoSEQ multiplex PCR, yet TCRdb's version contains in-frame clones alone and is incomplete. The table shows roughly 70,000 clones, with roughly 91% occurring only once. The specimen sequenced was peripheral blood. The receptors here all came from a man over 45 with COVID-19, enrolled during active disease. Both conserved end residues are part of each CDR3. A D gene is named only where the DNA matches it firmly. Size tells how often a clone was seen (once, few, many) or the class of an expanded clone, and some rows leave it out.

d_call j_call v_call clone_size cdr3_nt cdr3_aa
TRBD1 TRBJ1-6 TRBV10-3 NA TGTGCCATCAGTGATAGGGGACAGGGGGATTCACCCCTCCACTTT CAISDRGQGDSPLHF
NA TRBJ1-2 TRBV5-8 NA TGTGCCAGCAGCTCGGTCACAGGAGACAAAAACTATGGCTACACCTTC CASSSVTGDKNYGYTF
NA TRBJ1-4 TRBV3-1/TRBV3-2 NA TGTGCCAGCAGCCCGTCGGGAGGGCATTTGGCCCAGGGTAAACTGTTTTTT CASSPSGGHLAQGKLFF
TRBD1 TRBJ1-2 TRBV4-1 NA TGCGCCAGCAGCCAACCGGGACAGGGAAGTAACTATGGCTACACCTTC CASSQPGQGSNYGYTF
TRBD2 TRBJ2-1 TRBV29-1 NA TGCAGCGCCCTGGGGACTAGCTGGAACAATGAGCAGTTCTTC CSALGTSWNNEQFF
TRBD2 TRBJ2-1 TRBV5-1 NA TGCGCCAGCAGCGAAGCTCTAGCGGGGTCCTTCAATGAGCAGTTCTTC CASSEALAGSFNEQFF
TRBD1 TRBJ1-3 TRBV9 NA TGTGCCAGCAGCCCCGAAACAGGGGTTGGAAACACCATATATTTT CASSPETGVGNTIYF
NA TRBJ1-2 TRBV6-5 NA TGTGCCAGCGGGGGGGGGTTAGCGGGAGGCTACACCTTC CASGGGLAGGYTF
NA TRBJ1-2 TRBV5-6 NA TGTGCCAGCAGCTTGGGGCAGAACTATGGCTACACCTTC CASSLGQNYGYTF
NA TRBJ2-1 TRBV5-1 NA TGCGCCAGCAGCTTGGGTGTGGGGGCAGATGAGCAGTTCTTC CASSLGVGADEQFF
TRBD2 TRBJ2-7 TRBV28 NA TGTGCCAGCAGTGGGACTAGAGGAGGGCCGAATAGGCCCTACGAGCAGTACTTC CASSGTRGGPNRPYEQYF
TRBD1 TRBJ1-2 TRBV6-5 NA TGTGCCAGCACCATATCAGGGGGAGAAAACTATGGCTACACCTTC CASTISGGENYGYTF
TRBD1 TRBJ2-2 TRBV19 NA TGTGCCAGTAGACCCCAGGACAGGGGGCTTTCCGGGGAGCTGTTTTTT CASRPQDRGLSGELFF
TRBD1 TRBJ1-1 TRBV5-1 few TGCGCCAGCAGCTCGGGACAGGGGGGAGTGCGGGCTGAAGCTTTCTTT CASSSGQGGVRAEAFF
TRBD1 TRBJ1-1 TRBV7-9 NA TGTGCCAGCACCGAGGGGGCGCCTGTCACTGAAGCTTTCTTT CASTEGAPVTEAFF
TRBD2 TRBJ2-7 TRBV18 NA TGTGCCAGCTCACCAGAAGGGACTAGCAGGGGCGAGCAGTACTTC CASSPEGTSRGEQYF
NA TRBJ2-5 TRBV7-2 NA TGTGCCAGCAGCTTATGGGGCATGGAGACCCAGTACTTC CASSLWGMETQYF
NA TRBJ1-2 TRBV4-2 NA TGTGCCAGCAGCCAAGAAGTCAGTTCCTATGGCTACACCTTC CASSQEVSSYGYTF
TRBD1 TRBJ2-1 TRBV5-1 NA TGCGCCAGCAGCTGGACAGGGGAGAATGAGCAGTTCTTC CASSWTGENEQFF
NA TRBJ2-2 TRBV27 NA TGTGCCAGCAGTCTCCAGGGGGGCGCGTCCGGGGAGCTGTTTTTT CASSLQGGASGELFF